Listed below are T cell receptor beta chains from one sample, sequenced in a study of blood T cells in healthy people across ages. Each CDR3 protein is one row after TCRdb ran MiXCR on the 5' RACE reads. Of some 670,000 distinct CDR3 sequences detected, over 40% appear once; the ten largest clones hold around an eighth. The sample was blood. These receptors came from a woman older than 75 in good health. Both conserved end residues are part of each CDR3. A D gene is named only where the DNA matches it firmly. Clone size is stated in some rows and not others, as once, few, many or a class when expanded.

D gene	V gene	clone size	J gene	CDR3 DNA	CDR3 protein
TRBD2	TRBV11-1	many	TRBJ2-3	TGTGCCAGCAGCCCCGAACCGCGGGGGGGCACAGATACGCAGTATTTT	CASSPEPRGGTDTQYF
TRBD2	TRBV7-9	.	TRBJ2-1	TGTGCCAGCAGCTGGATTAGTGGAGCGGGAGCCAGTGAGCAGTTCTTC	CASSWISGAGASEQFF
TRBD2	TRBV20-1	.	TRBJ2-3	TGCAGTGCTAGAGGCATCAGGGGAGCGGGGGGGGGAACAGATACGCAGTATTTT	CSARGIRGAGGGTDTQYF
TRBD2	TRBV7-6	.	TRBJ2-5	TGTGCCAGCAGCTTACTAGGACTAGCCTTCCAAGAGACCCAGTACTTC	CASSLLGLAFQETQYF
TRBD2	TRBV5-1	.	TRBJ2-1	TGCGCCAGCATGTTGGGGACTAGAGCGTTCAGCTCCTACAATGAGCAGTTCTTC	CASMLGTRAFSSYNEQFF
TRBD1	TRBV20-1	.	TRBJ1-2	TGCAGTGGTAGGACAGGGAATGGCTACACCTTC	CSGRTGNGYTF
TRBD2	TRBV19	many	TRBJ2-7	TGTGCCAGTAGTTTAGCCAGCGGGGGGGCCGGAGTGGTCTACGAGCAGTACTTC	CASSLASGGAGVVYEQYF
.	TRBV7-9	.	TRBJ2-3	TGTGCCAGCAGCTCCCCTCCAAGCTCAGATACGCAGTATTTT	CASSSPPSSDTQYF
.	TRBV7-2	many	TRBJ1-1	TGTGCCAGCAGCTTAGGCCAACCGGGACCTTACTCTTTCTTT	CASSLGQPGPYSFF
.	TRBV29-1	.	TRBJ2-7	TGCAGCGGCGGGGACAGCTACGAGCAGTACTTC	CSGGDSYEQYF
.	TRBV6-1	many	TRBJ2-5	TGTGCCAGCTTAACCAGGCAAGAGACCCAGTACTTC	CASLTRQETQYF
.	TRBV3-1	.	TRBJ2-7	TGTGCCAGCAGCCAAGCTTGGACTTCCGAGCAGTACTTC	CASSQAWTSEQYF
.	TRBV7-2	few	TRBJ1-6	TGTGCCAGCAGCCGGACCGGGGGCGGAAATTCACCCCTCCACTTT	CASSRTGGGNSPLHF
.	TRBV7-9	.	TRBJ1-5	TGTGCCAGCAGCGTAGTTTCCCCTGGGCCCCAGCATTTT	CASSVVSPGPQHF
.	TRBV28	.	TRBJ2-5	TGTGCCAGCAGTGTATGGCAAGGGGAAGAGACCCAGTACTTC	CASSVWQGEETQYF
.	TRBV12-3/TRBV12-4	many	TRBJ1-2	TGTGCCAGCAGTCCCTCATCAGGGGCCAATCGCTACACCTTC	CASSPSSGANRYTF
TRBD2	TRBV6-5	once	TRBJ2-7	TGTGCCAGCAGTTACGGACTAGCGGGGGGATATTACGAGCAGTACTTC	CASSYGLAGGYYEQYF
.	TRBV20-1	.	TRBJ1-6	TGCAGTGCGGTCTACAGGGACGATTCACCCCTCCACTTT	CSAVYRDDSPLHF
.	TRBV6-5	.	TRBJ2-5	TGTGCCAGCACCTCCCTGACCCAAAAGACCCAGTACTTC	CASTSLTQKTQYF
TRBD1	TRBV10-2	.	TRBJ1-2	TGCGCCAGCAGTCAAGACAGGGGAGGCTATGGCTACACCTTC	CASSQDRGGYGYTF
TRBD2	TRBV20-1	.	TRBJ2-4	TGCAGTGCCGGCCTAGCGGGAGGGGTTTCGGAAAACATTCAGTACTTC	CSAGLAGGVSENIQYF
TRBD1	TRBV18	once	TRBJ1-2	TGTGCCAGCTCACCGCGACAGGGAGGCTATGGCTACACCTTC	CASSPRQGGYGYTF
TRBD2	TRBV7-2	few	TRBJ2-1	TGTGCCAGCAGCTTAAACAGCGGGGGCTCCTACAATGAGCAGTTCTTC	CASSLNSGGSYNEQFF
.	TRBV15	.	TRBJ2-3	TGTGCCACCAGCAGAGCCGGGATTTCGGCAGATACGCAGTATTTT	CATSRAGISADTQYF
TRBD1	TRBV7-8	.	TRBJ2-5	TGTGCCAGCAGCTTAGGGACGACAGGGGCCCAAGAGACCCAGTACTTC	CASSLGTTGAQETQYF
TRBD2	TRBV10-3	few	TRBJ2-1	TGTGCCATCAGTGCCGGACTAGCGGGAGGGGATGAGCAGTTCTTC	CAISAGLAGGDEQFF
.	TRBV9	few	TRBJ1-2	TGTGCCAGCAGCGGGGGGAGAGATGGCTACACCTTC	CASSGGRDGYTF
TRBD2	TRBV7-2	.	TRBJ2-3	TGTGCCAGCAGCTCCCCGACTAGCGGATTACCCGGAGATACGCAGTATTTT	CASSSPTSGLPGDTQYF
TRBD2	TRBV27	many	TRBJ2-7	TGTGCCAGCAAAGGGGGTGGGATAGCGGGAGCTAGCTACGAGCAGTACTTC	CASKGGGIAGASYEQYF
.	TRBV28	.	TRBJ2-3	TGTGCCAGCAGTCTCGCTAAACTGGGAGGCACAGATACGCAGTATTTT	CASSLAKLGGTDTQYF
.	TRBV29-1	.	TRBJ1-2	TGCAGCGTAGGGGTTCCGTCTATTGGCTACACCTTC	CSVGVPSIGYTF
TRBD1	TRBV9	few	TRBJ1-2	TGTGCCAGCAGCCCAGGGGGGGGCCTTGGCTACACCTTC	CASSPGGGLGYTF
.	TRBV28	many	TRBJ1-2	TGTGCCAGCAGTTTCGGGGGAGCAGGGAAGGACGACTACACCTTC	CASSFGGAGKDDYTF
.	TRBV28	.	TRBJ2-7	TGTGCCAGCAGGGGGGCACAGGGAAGGAGAGGCTACGAGCAGTACTTC	CASRGAQGRRGYEQYF
.	TRBV30	.	TRBJ1-5	TGTGCCTGGAGTGTAACAGGGAGCAATCAGCCCCAGCATTTT	CAWSVTGSNQPQHF
.	TRBV20-1	many	TRBJ1-2	TGCAGTGCTAGAGATAAGAGCTACTATGGCTACACCTTC	CSARDKSYYGYTF
TRBD1	TRBV19	.	TRBJ1-4	TGTGCCACCAGACAGGGGGCTGAAAAACTGTTTTTT	CATRQGAEKLFF
TRBD2	TRBV5-1	.	TRBJ2-3	TGCGCCAGCAGCTTAGTACTAGCGGGGGACCCACGGGGGCAGTATTTT	CASSLVLAGDPRGQYF
.	TRBV2	many	TRBJ1-5	TGTGCCAGCAGGCGCACTAGGGAGAGCAATCAGCCCCAGCATTTT	CASRRTRESNQPQHF
.	TRBV27	few	TRBJ1-5	TGTGCCAGCAGTTTATGGGGGCTTGATCAGCCCCAGCATTTT	CASSLWGLDQPQHF
TRBD1	TRBV7-9	.	TRBJ2-1	TGTGCCAGCAGCCCCCGAGACAGGGAAAATGAGCAGTTCTTC	CASSPRDRENEQFF
TRBD2	TRBV10-3	.	TRBJ2-3	TGTGCCATCAGTGAGGCACTAGCGGGGACAGATACGCAGTATTTT	CAISEALAGTDTQYF
.	TRBV7-9	few	TRBJ1-4	TGTGCCAGCAGCCGCAGTCAGGCAACTAATGAAAAACTGTTTTTT	CASSRSQATNEKLFF
TRBD2	TRBV30	few	TRBJ2-1	TGTGCCTGGAGTGCCGACTACGGGACTAGCGGTTACAATGAGCAGTTCTTC	CAWSADYGTSGYNEQFF
TRBD1	TRBV4-2	.	TRBJ2-7	TGTGCCAGCAGCCAAGTCTGGGGGACAGGCCCCTACGAGCAGTACTTC	CASSQVWGTGPYEQYF
TRBD1	TRBV29-1	.	TRBJ1-2	TGCAGCGTTGGATCCCGGGACAGGGGGCCTTTTGGCTACACCTTC	CSVGSRDRGPFGYTF
.	TRBV30	many	TRBJ1-2	TGTGCCTGGAGTGACACAGGGTTCTATGGCTACACCTTC	CAWSDTGFYGYTF
.	TRBV12-3/TRBV12-4	.	TRBJ2-1	TGTGCCAGCAGTACACAGGGAATTAAGCAGTTCTTC	CASSTQGIKQFF
.	TRBV7-2	few	TRBJ1-6	TGTGCCAGCAGCTTAGACAGTAGTTCACCCCTCCACTTT	CASSLDSSSPLHF
.	TRBV12-3/TRBV12-4	once	TRBJ2-7	TGTGCCAGCAGTTTATATGAAGGGAAGGGCGAGCAGTACTTC	CASSLYEGKGEQYF
TRBD1	TRBV5-4	many	TRBJ2-1	TGTGCCAGCAGCGCCGGGACAGGTGGTAACAATGAGCAGTTCTTC	CASSAGTGGNNEQFF
.	TRBV3-1	.	TRBJ2-7	TGTGCCGGCAGCCAAGTGGTCTCGAGCTACGAGCAGTACTTC	CAGSQVVSSYEQYF